The 6 T cell receptor beta chains in this list originate from one sample, sequenced in a study of shared clonotypes between healthy human individuals. Measured with immunoSEQ multiplex PCR; TCRdb has only the in-frame clones, and not every one. The table lists about 2.1 million clones, about 93% of them singletons. Positive CCR7 selection of CD45RO-negative cells yielded the naive CD8 cells, and terminally differentiated effector memory CD45RA+ cells were excluded. Source material: naive CD8+ T cells from PBMCs. The source of these receptors is a man aged 18 to 29 in good health. Some clones in this sample may be carry-over from other donors' samples.

The rearrangement joins TRBV19 to TRBJ1-3; possibly TRBD1 for D (6 bases). Germline V gene lookup returns CDR1 LNHDA and CDR2 SQIVND (reference sequence). Deletions cut 2 bases from V and 1 base from J, with 18 bases between. The CDR3 length is 18 residues. CDR3 loop: CASSIIGMQQGSGNTIYF. As DNA, the CDR3 is TGTGCCAGTAGTATAATCGGCATGCAACAGGGTTCTGGAAACACCATATATTTT.

The rearrangement joins TRBV7-2 to TRBJ2-1; tentatively, D is TRBD2 (5 bases). This CDR3 has 16 residues. The V gene lost 2 bases and the J gene lost 4 bases, with 15 bases spanning the gap. Germline V gene sequence: CDR1 SGHTA, CDR2 FQGNSA. CDR3 nucleotide sequence: TGTGCCAGCAGCTTAAGGCCGGGAAGGGTATACAATGAGCAGTTCTTC. Amino acid sequence: CASSLRPGRVYNEQFF. The variable domain in full, with the rest retrieved from reference TRBV7-2 and TRBJ2-1, is GAGVSQSPSNKVTEKGKDVELRCDPISGHTALYWYRQSLGQGLEFLIYFQGNSAPDKSGLPSDRFSAERTGGSVSTLTIQRTQQEDSAVYLCASSLRPGRVYNEQFFGPGTRLTVL.

The V call is TRBV27, the J call TRBJ1-1; 9 bases map to TRBD1. The CDR3 has 12 residues. Looked up from germline, CDR1 is MNHEY and CDR2 is SMNVEV (reference sequence). Germline trimming cut 2 bases from V and 9 bases from J; bases unmatched to any gene: 1. CDR3 DNA: TGTGCCAGCAGTTTAGGGACAGGGAAAGCTTTCTTT. Protein sequence: CASSLGTGKAFF.

V gene TRBV7-8 combines with J gene TRBJ2-2, with D unclear. Germline CDR1 and CDR2: SGHVS and FQNEAQ. V lost 5 bases and J lost 0, with 13 bases in between. The CDR3 covers 16 residues. CDR3 amino acids: CASSPHLGTNTGELFF. The CDR3 DNA is TGTGCCAGCAGCCCCCATCTAGGCACGAACACCGGGGAGCTGTTTTTT. Together with reference TRBV7-8 and TRBJ2-2, the CDR3 gives the full variable domain: GAGVSQSPRYKVAKRGQDVALRCDPISGHVSLFWYQQALGQGPEFLTYFQNEAQLDKSGLPSDRFFAERPEGSVSTLKIQRTQQEDSAVYLCASSPHLGTNTGELFFGEGSRLTVL.

V is TRBV11-2 and J is TRBJ2-7; tentatively, D is TRBD2 (5 bases). CDR1 is SGHAT and CDR2 is FQNNGV in the germline V gene. V dropped 5 bases and J dropped 3 bases, with 11 bases sitting between them. This CDR3 comprises 13 residues. The CDR3 sequence is CASSDLGDYEQYF. The CDR3 DNA reads TGTGCCAGCAGCGACCTCGGGGACTACGAGCAGTACTTC.

The CDR3 sequence is CASSLEGIGYNEQFF. The DNA of the CDR3 is TGCGCCAGCAGCTTGGAAGGGATTGGGTACAATGAGCAGTTCTTC. The chain has TRBV5-1 and TRBJ2-1; no reliable D call. The CDR3 is made up of 15 amino acids. The V gene's germline CDR1 is SGHRS and CDR2 YFSETQ. Trimming took off 0 bases at V and 4 bases at J, with 11 bases between the two ends.